Presented here are 17 T cell receptor beta chains from one specimen sequenced in a study of cytomegalovirus exposure and HLA in healthy donors. 13 Jbeta primers and 60 Vbeta primers were used for the PCR. Profiled with immunoSEQ multiplex PCR; TCRdb holds only in-frame clones, not every one. Among under 85,000 clones listed, around 79% were seen once. The sequencing sample was made of PBMCs. All receptors derive from a middle-aged man in good health and CMV-seronegative.

This chain uses TRBV28 with TRBJ1-6, with TRBD1 identical over 9 bases. The germline V gene encodes CDR1 MDHEN and CDR2 SYDVKM. The junction had 10 bases not matched to a gene; V was cut back by 8 bases and J by 11 bases. This CDR3 comprises 14 residues. The CDR3 is CASADTGGSAPLHF. The CDR3 DNA is TGTGCCAGCGCCGATACAGGGGGCAGTGCACCCCTCCACTTT.

This rearrangement joins TRBV5-1 to TRBJ1-1; TRBD1 aligns across 8 bases. Germline lookup yields CDR1 SGHRS and CDR2 YFSETQ. The CDR3 runs 16 residues. With V trimmed by 3 bases and J by 1 base, 8 bases remained unmatched. The CDR3 sequence is CASSSDGQGRNTEAFF. CDR3 nucleotide sequence: TGCGCCAGCAGCTCGGATGGACAGGGCCGGAACACTGAAGCTTTCTTT.

With regard to this clone: The junction departs from the called germline gene at one end, perhaps through a read error. DNA of the CDR3: TGTTCCAGCAGCAGCTTGAGGGGGCCCGCTGGAAACACCATATATTTT. Translated: CSSSSLRGPAGNTIYF. The chain carries TRBV7-9 and TRBJ1-3, with TRBD1 matching over 7 bases. The CDR3 is made up of 16 amino acids. Germline V lookup: CDR1 SEHNR, CDR2 FQNEAQ (reference sequence).

This clone was counted between two and nine times. CDR3 nucleotide sequence: TGTGCCAGCGTCACCGGGACAGGAAACTATGGCTACACCTTC. Protein sequence: CASVTGTGNYGYTF. The chain uses TRBV7-9 and TRBJ1-2; 8 bases line up with TRBD1. J lost 2 bases, V lost 8 bases, and 7 bases had no gene match. The V gene's germline CDR1 is SEHNR and CDR2 FQNEAQ (reference sequence). This CDR3 has 14 residues.

The CDR3 sequence is CASSLYVNTGELFF. The DNA of the CDR3 is TGTGCCAGCAGCCTTTATGTGAACACCGGGGAGCTGTTTTTT. The gene calls are TRBV7-3 and TRBJ2-2, with D hard to call. The CDR3 totals 14 residues. V lost 5 bases, J lost 1 base, and 8 bases lay in between. CDR1 and CDR2 (germline): SGHTA, FQGTGA.

This chain links TRBV4-2 with TRBJ2-5; 9 nucleotides line up with TRBD1. Germline trimming cut 3 bases from V and 4 bases from J; bases unmatched to any gene: 3. This CDR3 region has 14 residues. The germline V gene encodes CDR1 LGHNA and CDR2 YNFKEQ. This CDR3 reads CASSQGQGPETQYF. Here the CDR3 DNA reads TGTGCCAGCAGCCAGGGACAGGGCCCAGAGACCCAGTACTTC.

This chain joins TRBV19 and TRBJ1-1; a weak D match, TRBD1 (5 bases). This CDR3 is built from 14 residues. Germline V lookup: CDR1 LNHDA, CDR2 SQIVND (reference sequence). Trimming took 5 bases from V and 3 from J, leaving 13 bases between them. The CDR3 region is CASSFRQRDTEAFF. DNA of the CDR3: TGTGCCAGTAGTTTCCGACAGCGGGACACTGAAGCTTTCTTT.

The V and J genes are TRBV6-1 and TRBJ1-4; TRBD1 agrees at 7 bases. V shed 4 bases, J shed 8 bases, and the junction held 7 bases outside the gene matches. The length of the CDR3 is 14 residues. CDR1 and CDR2 (germline): MNHNS, SASEGT. Here the CDR3 reads CASSAQQGGEKLFF. The DNA for the CDR3 is TGTGCCAGCAGTGCTCAGCAGGGGGGAGAAAAACTGTTTTTT.

V is TRBV6-5 and J is TRBJ1-1; D unclear. The germline CDR1 and CDR2 sequences are MNHEY and SVGAGI. V was pared by 6 bases and J by 7 bases, with 9 bases between. The CDR3 loop spans 11 amino acids. As DNA, the CDR3 is TGTGCCAGCAGGGCACCTGATGAAGCTTTCTTT. Residues: CASRAPDEAFF.

CDR3 region: CASSPLAGEAFF. The CDR3 coding sequence is TGTGCCAGCAGCCCCCTAGCTGGTGAAGCTTTCTTT. The V call is TRBV14, the J call TRBJ1-1, with D uncertain. The V gene's germline CDR1 is SGHDN and CDR2 FVKESK. The CDR3 extends over 12 amino acids. V dropped 4 bases and J dropped 7 bases, with 10 bases sitting between them.

The genes are TRBV7-6 and TRBJ2-7, with 9 positions matching TRBD1. Germline assignment: CDR1 SGHVS and CDR2 FNYEAQ. The CDR3 consists of 16 residues. The V and J ends lost 5 bases and 2 bases, in that order; junction bases with no gene match: 10. CDR3 region: CASSNTGQGLTYEQYF. The CDR3 DNA sequence: TGTGCCAGCAGCAATACGGGACAGGGCTTAACCTACGAGCAGTACTTC.

The chain has TRBV5-6 and TRBJ2-2; 13 bases map to TRBD2. With V trimmed by 4 bases and J by 4 bases, 13 bases remained unmatched. Germline V CDR1 and CDR2: SGHDT, YYEEEE. The CDR3 totals 19 residues. CDR3 nucleotide sequence: TGTGCCAGCAGCCCTAAGGTCGTGGGACTAGCGGGAATCACCGGGGAGCTGTTTTTT. The encoded protein is CASSPKVVGLAGITGELFF.

The table lists this clone with a few counts. The gene calls are TRBV9 and TRBJ2-5; weak D call: TRBD2 (6 bases). The germline gives CDR1 SGDLS, CDR2 YYNGEE. V lost 4 bases, J lost 3 bases, and 10 bases lay in between. The length of the CDR3 is 13 residues. This CDR3 reads CASSRGTEETQYF. As DNA, the CDR3 is TGTGCCAGCAGCCGCGGGACCGAAGAGACCCAGTACTTC. The full variable domain, in which reference TRBV9 and TRBJ2-5 provide the parts outside the CDR3, is DSGVTQTPKHLITATGQRVTLRCSPRSGDLSVYWYQQSLDQGLQFLIQYYNGEERAKGNILERFSAQQFPDLHSELNLSSLELGDSALYFCASSRGTEETQYFGPGTRLLVL.

Worth noting for this clone: This specimen includes other DNA sequences encoding the same CDR3. The chain links TRBV7-2 to TRBJ2-7; D unresolved. The ends were cut back, 5 bases at V and 3 bases at J, with 5 bases in the middle. Germline CDR1 SGHTA, CDR2 FQGNSA. There are 11 residues in the CDR3. The CDR3 nucleotides are TGTGCCAGCAGCCTCTACTACGAGCAGTACTTC. It is translated as CASSLYYEQYF. Complete variable domain (other parts from reference TRBV7-2 and TRBJ2-7): GAGVSQSPSNKVTEKGKDVELRCDPISGHTALYWYRQSLGQGLEFLIYFQGNSAPDKSGLPSDRFSAERTGGSVSTLTIQRTQQEDSAVYLCASSLYYEQYFGPGTRLTVT.

V and J are TRBV11-2 and TRBJ2-5; D is ambiguous. The DNA end is more similar to TRBJ2-7, so the J call may be wrong. Germline assignment: CDR1 SGHAT and CDR2 FQNNGV. The CDR3 covers 15 residues. The CDR3 region is CASSLDPGASYEQYF. The CDR3 DNA follows: TGTGCCAGCAGCTTAGATCCGGGTGCCTCCTACGAGCAGTACTTC.

The chain joins TRBV27 to TRBJ1-6, with 9 positions matching TRBD1. V trimming: 6 bases; J trimming: 8 bases; junction bases outside the gene matches: 8. Germline-derived CDR1 and CDR2 are MNHEY and SMNVEV (reference sequence). The CDR3 spans 15 residues. CDR3 loop: CASRPLGTGYSPLHF. CDR3 DNA sequence: TGTGCCAGCAGGCCTCTAGGGACAGGGTATTCACCCCTCCACTTT.

The rearrangement links TRBV7-2 to TRBJ2-3; D remains ambiguous. The CDR3 totals 14 residues. V was shortened by 5 bases and J by 8 bases, with 17 bases between the two germline ends. The V gene's germline CDR1 is SGHTA and CDR2 FQGNSA. CDR3 sequence: CASSPPTVFSTQYF. DNA of the CDR3: TGTGCCAGCAGCCCCCCTACGGTATTTAGTACGCAGTATTTT. The whole variable domain, filled in from reference TRBV7-2 and TRBJ2-3, reads GAGVSQSPSNKVTEKGKDVELRCDPISGHTALYWYRQSLGQGLEFLIYFQGNSAPDKSGLPSDRFSAERTGGSVSTLTIQRTQQEDSAVYLCASSPPTVFSTQYFGPGTRLTVL.